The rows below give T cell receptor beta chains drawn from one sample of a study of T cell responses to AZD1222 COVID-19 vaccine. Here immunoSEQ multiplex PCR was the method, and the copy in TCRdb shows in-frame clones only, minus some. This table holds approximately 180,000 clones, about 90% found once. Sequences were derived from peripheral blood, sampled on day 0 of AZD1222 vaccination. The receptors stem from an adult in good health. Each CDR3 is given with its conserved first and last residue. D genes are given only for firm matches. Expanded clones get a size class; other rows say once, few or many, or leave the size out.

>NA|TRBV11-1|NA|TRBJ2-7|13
CASSSRDSYEQYF
TGTGCCAGCAGCTCTAGGGATTCCTACGAGCAGTACTTC
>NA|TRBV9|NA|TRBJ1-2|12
CASSPGPYGYTF
TGTGCCAGCAGCCCCGGGCCCTATGGCTACACCTTC
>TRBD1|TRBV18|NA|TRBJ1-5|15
CASSPATGVNQPQHF
TGTGCCAGCTCACCGGCAACAGGGGTAAATCAGCCCCAGCATTTT
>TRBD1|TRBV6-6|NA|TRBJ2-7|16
CASSYRGQVGSYEQYF
TGTGCCAGCAGTTACCGTGGACAGGTGGGATCCTACGAGCAGTACTTC
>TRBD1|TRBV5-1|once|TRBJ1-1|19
CASSSRTGGILTSRTEAFF
TGCGCCAGCAGCTCGCGGACAGGGGGGATACTTACGAGTAGAACTGAAGCTTTCTTT
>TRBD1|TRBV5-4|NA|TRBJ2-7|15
CASSTKTGSSYEQYF
TGTGCCAGCAGCACCAAGACAGGGAGCTCCTACGAGCAGTACTTC
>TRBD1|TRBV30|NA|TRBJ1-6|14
CAWRAGTADSPLHF
TGTGCCTGGAGGGCCGGGACAGCGGATTCACCCCTCCACTTT
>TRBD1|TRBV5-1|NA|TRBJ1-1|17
CASSLGHGTALNTEAFF
TGCGCCAGCAGCTTGGGTCATGGGACAGCCCTGAACACTGAAGCTTTCTTT
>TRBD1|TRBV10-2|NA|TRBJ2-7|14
CASRPGQGATEQYF
TGCGCCAGCAGGCCGGGACAGGGGGCCACCGAGCAGTACTTC
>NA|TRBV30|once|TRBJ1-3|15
CAWSELSRFGNTIYF
TGTGCCTGGAGTGAGTTGTCGAGGTTTGGAAACACCATATATTTT
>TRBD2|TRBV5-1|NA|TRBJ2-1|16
CASSSAGGVAYNEQFF
TGCGCCAGCAGCTCCGCCGGGGGGGTGGCCTACAATGAGCAGTTCTTC
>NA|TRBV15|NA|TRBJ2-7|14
CATSPDRLPGEQYF
TGTGCCACCAGCCCGGACCGCCTCCCAGGCGAGCAGTACTTC
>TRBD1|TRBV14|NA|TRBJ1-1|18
CASSPLSLRDRRNTEAFF
TGTGCCAGCAGCCCCCTATCTCTAAGGGACAGACGAAACACTGAAGCTTTCTTT
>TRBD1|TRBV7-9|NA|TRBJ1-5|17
CASSQRGQGDSNQPQHF
TGTGCCAGCAGCCAACGGGGACAGGGGGATAGCAATCAGCCCCAGCATTTT
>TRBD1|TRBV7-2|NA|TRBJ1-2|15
CASSSLGQGAGGYTF
TGTGCCAGCAGCAGTCTTGGACAGGGGGCAGGAGGCTACACCTTC
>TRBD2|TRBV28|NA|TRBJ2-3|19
CASSRRRAGGPFSTDTQYF
TGTGCCAGCAGCCGTAGGAGGGCGGGGGGCCCCTTCAGCACAGATACGCAGTATTTT
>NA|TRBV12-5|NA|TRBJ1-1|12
CASGWGGTEAFF
TGTGCTAGTGGTTGGGGGGGCACTGAAGCTTTCTTT
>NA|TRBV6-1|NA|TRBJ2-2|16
CASSEIGGKNTGELFF
TGTGCCAGCAGTGAAATCGGGGGCAAGAACACCGGGGAGCTGTTTTTT
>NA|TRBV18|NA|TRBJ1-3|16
CASSPRGPSSGNTIYF
TGTGCCAGCTCACCGAGGGGCCCGAGCTCTGGAAACACCATATATTTT
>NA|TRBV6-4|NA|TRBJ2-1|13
CASSEGSYNEQFF
TGTGCCAGCAGTGAGGGCTCCTACAATGAGCAGTTCTTC
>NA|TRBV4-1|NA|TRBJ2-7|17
CASSQDNGGAKIYEQYF
TGCGCCAGCAGCCAAGATAACGGGGGCGCAAAGATTTACGAGCAGTACTTC
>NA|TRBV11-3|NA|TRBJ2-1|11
CASSRGHEQFF
TGTGCCAGCAGCCGTGGGCACGAGCAGTTCTTC
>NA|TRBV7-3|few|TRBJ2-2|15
CASTLSGSNTGELFF
TGTGCCAGCACCCTAAGTGGGTCCAACACCGGGGAGCTGTTTTTT
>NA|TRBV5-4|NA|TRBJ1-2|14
CASSLPGTPYGYTF
TGTGCCAGCAGCTTGCCAGGGACTCCCTATGGCTACACCTTC
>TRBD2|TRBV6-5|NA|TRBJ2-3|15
CASTSLAGATDTQYF
TGTGCCAGCACCTCACTAGCGGGGGCCACAGATACGCAGTATTTT
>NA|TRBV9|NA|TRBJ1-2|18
CASSEDAGAFGIRRGYTF
TGTGCCAGCAGCGAAGACGCAGGGGCATTCGGCATTCGGCGTGGCTACACCTTC
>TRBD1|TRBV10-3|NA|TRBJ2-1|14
CAISSGTGNNEQFF
TGTGCCATCAGTTCCGGGACAGGGAACAATGAGCAGTTCTTC
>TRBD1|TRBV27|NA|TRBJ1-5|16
CASSDGQGWANQPQHF
TGTGCCAGCAGTGACGGACAGGGGTGGGCCAATCAGCCCCAGCATTTT
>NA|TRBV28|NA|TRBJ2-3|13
CAIRAPSTDTQYF
TGTGCTATAAGGGCTCCTAGCACAGATACGCAGTATTTT
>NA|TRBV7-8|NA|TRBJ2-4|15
CASSSDRSRMDIQYF
TGTGCCAGCAGCTCAGACAGATCTAGGATGGACATTCAGTACTTC
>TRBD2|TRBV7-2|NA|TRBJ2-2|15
CASSFPLGGGGELFF
TGTGCCAGCAGCTTCCCCCTCGGGGGGGGCGGGGAGCTGTTTTTT
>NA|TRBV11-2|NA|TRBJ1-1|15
CASSLGGRENTEAFF
TGTGCCAGCAGCTTAGGGGGCAGGGAGAACACTGAAGCTTTCTTT
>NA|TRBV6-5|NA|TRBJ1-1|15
CASSYSTTLGTEAFF
TGTGCCAGCAGTTACTCAACGACCCTAGGAACTGAAGCTTTCTTT
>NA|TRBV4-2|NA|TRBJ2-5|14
CASSRELQGETQYF
TGTGCCAGCAGCCGAGAACTACAGGGCGAGACCCAGTACTTC
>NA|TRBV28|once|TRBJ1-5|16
CASSYGQIYSNQPQHF
TGTGCCAGCAGTTACGGACAGATTTATAGCAATCAGCCCCAGCATTTT
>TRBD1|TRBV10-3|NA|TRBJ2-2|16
CAIRRQGATNTGELFF
TGTGCCATCCGGCGACAGGGGGCAACGAACACCGGGGAGCTGTTTTTT
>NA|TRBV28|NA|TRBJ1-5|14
CAAEQGGQRQPQHF
TGTGCCGCCGAACAGGGTGGCCAAAGGCAGCCCCAGCATTTT
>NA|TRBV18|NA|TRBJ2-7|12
CASSPPDYEQYF
TGTGCCAGCTCACCACCAGACTACGAGCAGTACTTC
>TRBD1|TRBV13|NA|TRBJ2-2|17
CASSWFDGTGGSGELFF
TGTGCCAGCAGCTGGTTTGACGGGACAGGGGGCTCCGGGGAGCTGTTTTTT
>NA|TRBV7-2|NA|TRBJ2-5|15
CASSPAGDREETQYF
TGTGCCAGCAGCCCAGCGGGGGACAGGGAAGAGACCCAGTACTTC
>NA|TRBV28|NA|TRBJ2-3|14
CASRLGKSTDTQYF
TGTGCCAGCCGATTGGGGAAGAGCACAGATACGCAGTATTTT
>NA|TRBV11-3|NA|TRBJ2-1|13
CASSLGRYNEQFF
TGTGCCAGCAGCTTGGGCCGGTACAATGAGCAGTTCTTC